This entry describes one T cell receptor (beta chain). What it binds is unknown. This entry belongs to a study of radiation and T cells in renal cell carcinoma. Findings and caveats of the study: From baseline, blood top tumor clonotypes peaked at 2 weeks post-radiation.

Time point meaning: blood 4 weeks post-SBRT, at nephrectomy. Indicated treatment: 15 Gy SBRT to primary tumor, nephrectomy 4 weeks later. Radiation-treated patients gave blood at baseline, week 2 and week 4. The data were produced by immunoSEQ multiplex PCR, yet TCRdb's version contains in-frame clones alone and is incomplete. The table shows around 180,000 clones, with 88% occurring only once. The TCR sequence derives from a woman aged 45-65 years with renal cell carcinoma. Sequencing was performed on blood, taken from a patient whose treatment included radiotherapy and nephrectomy.

As DNA, the CDR3 is TGTGCCAGTAGTAGGGGACTAGCGGGAGGGGCGAATGAGCAGTTCTTC. Protein product: CASSRGLAGGANEQFF. The chain employs TRBV19 and TRBJ2-1, with TRBD2 identical over 16 bases. The V segment lost 4 bases and the J segment 7 bases; nucleotides outside the gene matches: 4. Germline V CDR1 and CDR2: LNHDA, SQIVND (reference sequence). The CDR3 runs to 16 residues. The complete variable domain, with remaining parts taken from reference TRBV19 and TRBJ2-1, reads DGGITQSPKYLFRKEGQNVTLSCEQNLNHDAMYWYRQDPGQGLRLIYYSQIVNDFQKGDIAEGYSVSREKKESFPLTVTSAQKNPTAFYLCASSRGLAGGANEQFFGPGTRLTVL.